This is a list of T cell receptor beta chains from one sample in a study of T cell responses to AZD1222 COVID-19 vaccine. The assay was immunoSEQ multiplex PCR, and TCRdb's table has in-frame clones only and misses some. The sample consists of more than 100,000 clones, around 85% of them appearing once. Sequenced here: peripheral blood, sampled on day 0 of AZD1222 vaccination. The receptors were gathered from an adult in good health. The CDR3 runs from the conserved cysteine through the conserved F or W. Clone size is shown for a subset of rows, as once, few, many or a class of expanded clone.

v_call: TRBV5-5; clone_size: once; j_call: TRBJ1-2; cdr3_aa: CASSLGGFYGYTF
v_call: TRBV5-1; clone_size: .; j_call: TRBJ2-1; cdr3_aa: CASSLVGSRYNEQFF
v_call: TRBV19; clone_size: .; j_call: TRBJ2-7; cdr3_aa: CASSMQAGRGEQYF
v_call: TRBV29-1; clone_size: .; j_call: TRBJ1-1; cdr3_aa: CSVETGVGTEAFF
v_call: TRBV10-3; clone_size: .; j_call: TRBJ2-2; cdr3_aa: CAIRVSPTGELFF
v_call: TRBV25-1; clone_size: .; j_call: TRBJ2-7; cdr3_aa: CASRGLGSYEQYF
v_call: TRBV7-2; clone_size: .; j_call: TRBJ2-7; cdr3_aa: CASSYRTGGYEQYF
v_call: TRBV28; clone_size: .; j_call: TRBJ2-7; cdr3_aa: CASSLGQVYEQYF
v_call: TRBV27; clone_size: .; j_call: TRBJ2-2; cdr3_aa: CASSLLSGPTGELFF
v_call: TRBV27; clone_size: .; j_call: TRBJ2-7; cdr3_aa: CASTSPTASVVYYARLRPYEQYF
v_call: TRBV30; clone_size: .; j_call: TRBJ1-3; cdr3_aa: CAWVDGSGNTIYF
v_call: TRBV9; clone_size: .; j_call: TRBJ2-1; cdr3_aa: CASSVGAAGGTEQFF
v_call: TRBV5-4; clone_size: .; j_call: TRBJ1-4; cdr3_aa: CASSLAGPHEKLFF
v_call: TRBV19; clone_size: few; j_call: TRBJ2-1; cdr3_aa: CASTGLAVPEQFF
v_call: TRBV7-2; clone_size: .; j_call: TRBJ1-2; cdr3_aa: CASSLGEVNYGYTF
v_call: TRBV5-5; clone_size: .; j_call: TRBJ2-1; cdr3_aa: CASSLEPLGGTLNEQFF
v_call: TRBV7-2; clone_size: .; j_call: TRBJ1-5; cdr3_aa: CASSPAQGAGQPQHF